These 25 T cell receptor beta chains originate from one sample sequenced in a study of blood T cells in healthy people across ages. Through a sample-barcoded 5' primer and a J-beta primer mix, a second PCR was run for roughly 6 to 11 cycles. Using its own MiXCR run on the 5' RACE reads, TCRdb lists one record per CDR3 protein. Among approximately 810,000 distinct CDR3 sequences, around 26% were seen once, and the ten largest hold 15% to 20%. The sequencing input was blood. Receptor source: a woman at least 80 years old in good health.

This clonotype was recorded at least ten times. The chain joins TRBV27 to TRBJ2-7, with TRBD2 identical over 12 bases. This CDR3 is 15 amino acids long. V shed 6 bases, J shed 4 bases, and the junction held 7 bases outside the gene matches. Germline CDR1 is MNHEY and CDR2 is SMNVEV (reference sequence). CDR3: CASRPRTSGAYEQYF. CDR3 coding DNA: TGTGCCAGCAGACCGAGGACTAGCGGGGCGTACGAGCAGTACTTC.

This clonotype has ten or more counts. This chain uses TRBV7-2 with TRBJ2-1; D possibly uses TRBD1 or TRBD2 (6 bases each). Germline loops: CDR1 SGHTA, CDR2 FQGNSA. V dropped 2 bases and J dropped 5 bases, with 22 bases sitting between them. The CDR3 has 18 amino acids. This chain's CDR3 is CASSLNLLGGLGHNEQFF. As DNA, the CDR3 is TGTGCCAGCAGCTTAAATCTCCTAGGGGGACTTGGTCACAATGAGCAGTTCTTC.

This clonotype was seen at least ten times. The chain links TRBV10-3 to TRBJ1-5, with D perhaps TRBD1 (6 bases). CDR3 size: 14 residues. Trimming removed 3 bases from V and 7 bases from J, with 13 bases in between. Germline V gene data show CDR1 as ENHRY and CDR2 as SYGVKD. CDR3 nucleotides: TGTGCCATCAGTGAAACAGGGTCTGGCCAGCCCCAGCATTTT. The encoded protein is CAISETGSGQPQHF.

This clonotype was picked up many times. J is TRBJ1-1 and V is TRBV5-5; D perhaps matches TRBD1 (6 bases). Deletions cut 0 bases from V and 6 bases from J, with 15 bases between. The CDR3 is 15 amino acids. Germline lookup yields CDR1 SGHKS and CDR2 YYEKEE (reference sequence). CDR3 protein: CASSLEPTGHAEAFF. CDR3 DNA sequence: TGTGCCAGCAGCTTGGAACCTACAGGGCACGCTGAAGCTTTCTTT. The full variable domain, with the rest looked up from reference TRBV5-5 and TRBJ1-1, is DAGVTQSPTHLIKTRGQQVTLRCSPISGHKSVSWYQQVLGQGPQFIFQYYEKEERGRGNFPDRFSARQFPNYSSELNVNALLLGDSALYLCASSLEPTGHAEAFFGQGTRLTVV.

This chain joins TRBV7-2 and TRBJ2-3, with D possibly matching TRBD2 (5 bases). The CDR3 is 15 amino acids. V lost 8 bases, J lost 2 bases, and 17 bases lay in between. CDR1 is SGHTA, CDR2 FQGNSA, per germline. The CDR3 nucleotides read TGTGCCAGCGGACCTTGGAGCGGATCCACAGATACGCAGTATTTT. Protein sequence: CASGPWSGSTDTQYF.

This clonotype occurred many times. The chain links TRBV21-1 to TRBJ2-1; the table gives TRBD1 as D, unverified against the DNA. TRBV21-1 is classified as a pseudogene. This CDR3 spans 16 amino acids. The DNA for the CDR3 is TGTGCCAGCAGCAAAGTCGTCGGACAGGGACAGGCTGAGCAGTTCTTC. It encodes CASSKVVGQGQAEQFF.

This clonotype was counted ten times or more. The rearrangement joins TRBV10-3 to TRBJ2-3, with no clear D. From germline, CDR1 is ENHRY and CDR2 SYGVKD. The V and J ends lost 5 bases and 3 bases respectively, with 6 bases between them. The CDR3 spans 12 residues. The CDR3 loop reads CAISHPTDTQYF. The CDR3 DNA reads TGTGCCATCAGTCACCCTACAGATACGCAGTATTTT.

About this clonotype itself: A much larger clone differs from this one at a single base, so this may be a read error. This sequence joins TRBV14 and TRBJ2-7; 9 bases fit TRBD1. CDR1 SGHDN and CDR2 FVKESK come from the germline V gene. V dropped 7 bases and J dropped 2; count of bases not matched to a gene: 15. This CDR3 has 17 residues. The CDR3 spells CASNPLLRDRVAYEQYF. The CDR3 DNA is TGTGCCAGCAACCCCTTACTCCGGGACAGGGTAGCCTACGAGCAGTACTTC.

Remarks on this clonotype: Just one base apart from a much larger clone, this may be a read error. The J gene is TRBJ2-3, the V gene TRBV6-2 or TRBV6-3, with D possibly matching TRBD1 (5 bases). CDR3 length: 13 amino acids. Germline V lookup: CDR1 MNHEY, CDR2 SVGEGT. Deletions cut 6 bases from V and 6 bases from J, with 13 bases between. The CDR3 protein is CASSIRVWDTQYF. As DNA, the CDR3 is TGTGCCAGCAGCATCAGGGTATGGGATACGCAGTATTTT.

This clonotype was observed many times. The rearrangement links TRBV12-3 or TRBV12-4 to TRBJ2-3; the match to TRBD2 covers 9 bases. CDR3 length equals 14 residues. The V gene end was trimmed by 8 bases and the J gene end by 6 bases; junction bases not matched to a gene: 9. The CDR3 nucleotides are TGTGCCAGCTCCATGGCTAGCGGGGCGGATACGCAGTATTTT. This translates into CASSMASGADTQYF.

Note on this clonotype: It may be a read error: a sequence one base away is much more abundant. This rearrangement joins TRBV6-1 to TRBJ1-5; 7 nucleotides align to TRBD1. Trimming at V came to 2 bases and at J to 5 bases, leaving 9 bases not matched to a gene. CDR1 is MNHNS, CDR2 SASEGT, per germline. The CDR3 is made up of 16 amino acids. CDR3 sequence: CASSEYPTGIDQPQHF. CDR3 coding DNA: TGTGCCAGCAGTGAATACCCGACAGGGATCGATCAGCCCCAGCATTTT.

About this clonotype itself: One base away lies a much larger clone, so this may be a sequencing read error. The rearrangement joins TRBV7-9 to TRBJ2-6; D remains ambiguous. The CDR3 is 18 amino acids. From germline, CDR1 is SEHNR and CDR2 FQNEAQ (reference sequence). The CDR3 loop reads CTSSLAAVLSAGANVLTF. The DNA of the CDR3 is TGTACCAGCAGCTTGGCAGCCGTCCTATCTGCTGGGGCCAACGTCCTGACTTTC.

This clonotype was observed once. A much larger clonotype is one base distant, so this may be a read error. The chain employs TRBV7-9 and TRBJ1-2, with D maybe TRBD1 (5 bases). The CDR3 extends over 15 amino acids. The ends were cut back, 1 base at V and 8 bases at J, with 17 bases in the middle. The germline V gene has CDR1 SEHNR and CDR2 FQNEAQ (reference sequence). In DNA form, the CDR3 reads TGTGCCAGCAGCTTAGGCGGGTCGGGGGAAGACGGCTACACCTTC. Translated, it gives CASSLGGSGEDGYTF.

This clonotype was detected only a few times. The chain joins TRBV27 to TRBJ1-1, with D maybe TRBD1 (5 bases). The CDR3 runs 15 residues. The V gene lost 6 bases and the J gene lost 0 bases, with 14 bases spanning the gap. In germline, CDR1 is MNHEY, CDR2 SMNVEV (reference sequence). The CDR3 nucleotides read TGTGCCAGCAGCCTCGACAGCCTCTTGAACACTGAAGCTTTCTTT. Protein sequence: CASSLDSLLNTEAFF.

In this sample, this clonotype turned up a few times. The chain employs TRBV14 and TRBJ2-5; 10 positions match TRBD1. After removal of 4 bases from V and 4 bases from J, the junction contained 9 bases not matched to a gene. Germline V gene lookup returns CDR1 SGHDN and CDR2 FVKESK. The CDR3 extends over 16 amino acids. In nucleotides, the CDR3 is TGTGCCAGCAGCCTCCAGACAGGGGGCTTAAGAGAGACCCAGTACTTC. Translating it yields CASSLQTGGLRETQYF.

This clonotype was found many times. CDR3 amino acids: CASSTFGGGSSYNEQFF. CDR3 in DNA: TGTGCCAGCAGTACCTTCGGGGGGGGGAGCTCCTACAATGAGCAGTTCTTC. The V gene is TRBV6-1, the J gene TRBJ2-1, with TRBD2 matching over 8 bases. The CDR3 is 17 residues long. Unmatched junction bases numbered 9, after V lost 5 bases and J lost 0 bases. In germline, CDR1 is MNHNS, CDR2 SASEGT.

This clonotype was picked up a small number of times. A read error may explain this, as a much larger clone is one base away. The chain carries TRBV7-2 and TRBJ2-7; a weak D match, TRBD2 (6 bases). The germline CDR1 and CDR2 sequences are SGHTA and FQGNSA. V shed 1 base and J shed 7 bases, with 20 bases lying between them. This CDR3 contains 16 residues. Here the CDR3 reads CASSLGLVMGYNEQYF. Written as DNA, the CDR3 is TGTGCCAGCAGCTTAGGACTAGTTATGGGCTACAATGAGCAGTACTTC.

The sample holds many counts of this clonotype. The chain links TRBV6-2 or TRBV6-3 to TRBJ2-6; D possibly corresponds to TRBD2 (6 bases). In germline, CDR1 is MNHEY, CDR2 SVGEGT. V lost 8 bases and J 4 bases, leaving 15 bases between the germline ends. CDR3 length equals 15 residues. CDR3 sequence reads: CASSTGGTGANVLTF. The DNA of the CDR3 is TGTGCCAGCTCGACCGGAGGGACCGGGGCCAACGTCCTGACTTTC.

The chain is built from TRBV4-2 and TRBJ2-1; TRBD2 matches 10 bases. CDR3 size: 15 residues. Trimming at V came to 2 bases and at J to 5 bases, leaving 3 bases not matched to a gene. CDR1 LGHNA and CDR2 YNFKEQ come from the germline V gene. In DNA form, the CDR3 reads TGTGCCAGCAGCCAACGCCTAGCGGGAGACAATGAGCAGTTCTTC. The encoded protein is CASSQRLAGDNEQFF.

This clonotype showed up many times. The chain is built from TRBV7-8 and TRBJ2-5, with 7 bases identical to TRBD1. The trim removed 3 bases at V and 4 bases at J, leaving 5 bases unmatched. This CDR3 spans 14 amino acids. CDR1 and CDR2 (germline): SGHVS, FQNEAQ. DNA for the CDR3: TGTGCCAGCAGCTTCACAGGGGCCAGAGAGACCCAGTACTTC. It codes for CASSFTGARETQYF.

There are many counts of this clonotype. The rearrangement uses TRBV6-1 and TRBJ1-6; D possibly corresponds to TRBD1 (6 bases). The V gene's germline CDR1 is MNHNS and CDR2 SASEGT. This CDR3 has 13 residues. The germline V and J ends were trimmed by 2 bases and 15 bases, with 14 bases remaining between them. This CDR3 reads CASSETRVRGLHF. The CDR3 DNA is TGTGCCAGCAGTGAAACTCGGGTCAGGGGCCTCCACTTT.

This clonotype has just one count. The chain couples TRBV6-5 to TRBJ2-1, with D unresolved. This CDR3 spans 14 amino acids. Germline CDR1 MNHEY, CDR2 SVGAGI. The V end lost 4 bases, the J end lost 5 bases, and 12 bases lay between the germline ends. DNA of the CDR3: TGTGCCAGCAGTTCGGATCCCAACAACAATGAGCAGTTCTTC. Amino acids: CASSSDPNNNEQFF.

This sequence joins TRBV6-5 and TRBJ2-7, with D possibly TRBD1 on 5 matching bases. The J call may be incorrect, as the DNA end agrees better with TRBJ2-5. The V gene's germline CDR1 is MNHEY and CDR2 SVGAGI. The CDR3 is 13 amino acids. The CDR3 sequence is CASRKTVRETQYF. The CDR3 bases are TGTGCCAGCAGGAAGACAGTGCGGGAGACCCAGTACTTC.

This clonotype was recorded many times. The CDR3 DNA is TGTGCCGTTGGACAGGACCATAATTCACCCCTCCACTTT. Its protein is CAVGQDHNSPLHF. The chain joins TRBV10-3 to TRBJ1-6; 7 positions match TRBD1. The CDR3 contains 13 residues. V lost 11 bases and J lost 5; bases outside the gene matches: 6. Germline assignment: CDR1 ENHRY and CDR2 SYGVKD.

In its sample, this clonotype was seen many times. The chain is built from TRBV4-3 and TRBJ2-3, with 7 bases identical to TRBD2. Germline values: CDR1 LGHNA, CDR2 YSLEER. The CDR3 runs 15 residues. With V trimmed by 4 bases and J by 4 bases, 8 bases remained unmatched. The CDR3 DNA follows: TGCGCCAGCAGCCCATCCTGGGACTACTCAGATACGCAGTATTTT. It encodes CASSPSWDYSDTQYF.